The next 9 T cell receptor beta chains were all read from a single sample in a study of blood T cell repertoires in COVID-19. Repertoires were generated with immunoSEQ multiplex PCR, while TCRdb's copy carries only in-frame clones and drops some. The table lists fewer than 350,000 clones, around 89% of them singletons. Sequences were obtained from PBMCs or T cells enriched from blood (not recorded which). Receptor source: a woman between 40 and 55 years old who had recovered from COVID-19.

With respect to this clone: This CDR3 is also generated by other DNA sequences in the sample. The chain has TRBV18 and TRBJ2-7; D possibly corresponds to TRBD2 (6 bases). The germline CDR1 and CDR2 sequences are KGHSH and LQKENI. Trimming took 3 bases from V and 0 from J, leaving 9 bases between them. The CDR3 spans 14 residues. The CDR3 region is CASSPGLGSYEQYF. In DNA, the CDR3 is TGTGCCAGCTCACCGGGACTCGGCTCCTACGAGCAGTACTTC.

The gene calls are TRBV5-1 and TRBJ2-2, with D uncertain. This CDR3 spans 15 amino acids. Germline V gives CDR1 SGHRS, CDR2 YFSETQ. Trimming pared 5 bases from V and 0 bases from J, leaving 11 bases between. The CDR3 is CASSRTTTNTGELFF. Written as DNA, the CDR3 is TGCGCCAGCAGTCGCACCACAACGAACACCGGGGAGCTGTTTTTT. The full variable domain, in which reference TRBV5-1 and TRBJ2-2 provide the parts outside the CDR3, is KAGVTQTPRYLIKTRGQQVTLSCSPISGHRSVSWYQQTPGQGLQFLFEYFSETQRNKGNFPGRFSGRQFSNSRSEMNVSTLELGDSALYLCASSRTTTNTGELFFGEGSRLTVL.

The V call is TRBV13, the J call TRBJ1-4, with 9 nucleotides matching TRBD1. The V gene's germline CDR1 is PRHDT and CDR2 FYEKMQ (reference sequence). This CDR3 has 15 amino acids. The J segment lost 3 bases and the V segment lost 6 bases, leaving 5 bases of the junction unmatched. CDR3 in amino acids: CASRPWTGANEKLFF. CDR3 DNA: TGTGCCAGCAGACCCTGGACAGGGGCTAATGAAAAACTGTTTTTT.

This clone was counted only a few times. In DNA, the CDR3 is TGTGCCAGCAGCTTAGGCCAGGGGCCTGGAAACACCATATATTTT. This translates into CASSLGQGPGNTIYF. The chain recombines TRBV7-8 with TRBJ1-3; TRBD1 is a possible D gene (6 bases). V was shortened by 1 base and J by 2 bases, with 9 bases between the two germline ends. Germline CDR1 is SGHVS and CDR2 is FQNEAQ. The CDR3 loop spans 15 amino acids. Supplemented by reference TRBV7-8 and TRBJ1-3, the full variable domain reads GAGVSQSPRYKVAKRGQDVALRCDPISGHVSLFWYQQALGQGPEFLTYFQNEAQLDKSGLPSDRFFAERPEGSVSTLKIQRTQQEDSAVYLCASSLGQGPGNTIYFGEGSWLTVV.

V is TRBV18 and J is TRBJ2-3; 8 nucleotides match TRBD1. The V gene's germline CDR1 is KGHSH and CDR2 LQKENI. The CDR3 loop spans 14 amino acids. The junction had 3 bases not matched to a gene; V was cut back by 3 bases and J by 4 bases. The CDR3 DNA reads TGTGCCAGCTCACCGGGACAGGCCTCAGATACGCAGTATTTT. Translating it yields CASSPGQASDTQYF.

The rearrangement uses TRBV6-5 and TRBJ2-7; 8 bases map to TRBD1. Trimming cost V 5 bases and J 6 bases; bases outside gene matches: 12. This CDR3 has 15 amino acids. Germline assignment: CDR1 MNHEY and CDR2 SVGAGI. CDR3 region: CASSLTPDRVGEQYF. CDR3 nucleotides: TGTGCCAGCAGTCTAACTCCGGACAGGGTGGGCGAGCAGTACTTC.

The chain recombines TRBV29-1 with TRBJ1-2; D perhaps matches TRBD1 (6 bases). Looked up from germline, CDR1 is SQVTM and CDR2 is ANQGSEA. The V and J ends lost 6 bases and 8 bases respectively, with 10 bases between them. The CDR3 runs to 10 residues. CDR3 sequence reads: CSVATGGYTF. DNA of the CDR3: TGCAGCGTGGCTACAGGGGGCTACACCTTC.

This chain connects TRBV13 to TRBJ1-1; D possibly corresponds to TRBD1 (6 bases). V was pared by 5 bases and J by 4 bases, with 14 bases between. The V gene's germline CDR1 is PRHDT and CDR2 FYEKMQ (reference sequence). The CDR3 extends over 14 amino acids. The CDR3 protein is CASSERGEGTEAFF. The CDR3 bases are TGTGCCAGCAGCGAGAGGGGGGAGGGCACTGAAGCTTTCTTT.

The rearrangement uses TRBV28 and TRBJ2-3; the D gene is possibly TRBD1 (6 bases). V lost 1 base to trimming and J lost 4 bases, with 12 bases between them. Per germline, CDR1 MDHEN and CDR2 SYDVKM. The CDR3 totals 15 residues. Written as DNA, the CDR3 is TGTGCCAGCAGTTTATTACAGGGTGGTGCAGATACGCAGTATTTT. Amino acid sequence: CASSLLQGGADTQYF.